Detailed here is one TCR beta chain. Its antigen remains unknown. Germline V lookup: CDR1 SGHRS, CDR2 YFSETQ. Trimming took off 1 base at V and 3 bases at J, with 3 bases between the two ends. This CDR3 has 12 amino acids. Clones were sequenced by immunoSEQ multiplex PCR, and TCRdb holds only the in-frame ones, with some missing. Of about 120,000 clones in the sample, roughly 92% were seen once. The data stem from a study of T cell responses to AZD1222 COVID-19 vaccine. Study findings and constraints: Vaccination with two AZD1222 doses was followed by a rise in Spike-specific TCR breadth and depth.

The chain is built from TRBV5-1 and TRBJ2-3; D not resolved. The clonotype was recovered from an adult in good health. This specimen was peripheral blood, taken on day 0 of AZD1222 vaccination. The CDR3 nucleotides read TGCGCCAGCAGCTTGACGACAGATACGCAGTATTTT. Encoded protein: CASSLTTDTQYF.